The sequence of this TCR beta chain was determined in a study of T-cell reconstitution after alpha-beta-depleted transplantation in children. The study, taken as a whole, reports: T-cell counts and diversity at one year post-transplant came mainly from newly produced T cells. As was reported, about two months after transplant, alpha-beta T cells came from several hundred expanded graft clones. Recipient T cells and thymic progenitors that survived gave rise to the high TCRbeta diversity observed at day 60 in some patients.

This clonotype was observed a few times. The antigen is unknown. Preparation of the TCRbeta library used unique molecular identifiers. Each CDR3 protein is one row after TCRdb ran MiXCR on the PCR reads. The repertoire includes about 110,000 distinct CDR3 sequences, 5.5% to 7% of them detected once, and less than 30% sits in the top ten. The receptor was derived from a male patient between 2 and 10 years old who had a stem cell transplant for acute lymphoblastic leukemia, so the T cells may come from the graft donor. Source: PBMCs, mostly from graft donor cells, taken 360 days after TCRalphabeta/CD19-depleted stem cell transplant.

CDR3 nucleotide sequence: TGTGCCAGCAGCCAACGGGACAGAGGGAATCAGCCCCAGCATTTT. Amino acid sequence: CASSQRDRGNQPQHF. This chain connects TRBV3-1 to TRBJ1-5, with 7 positions matching TRBD1. The CDR3 totals 15 residues. Germline CDR1 and CDR2: LGHDT and YNNKEL (reference sequence). The ends lost 2 bases at V and 4 bases at J; junction bases unmatched: 5.